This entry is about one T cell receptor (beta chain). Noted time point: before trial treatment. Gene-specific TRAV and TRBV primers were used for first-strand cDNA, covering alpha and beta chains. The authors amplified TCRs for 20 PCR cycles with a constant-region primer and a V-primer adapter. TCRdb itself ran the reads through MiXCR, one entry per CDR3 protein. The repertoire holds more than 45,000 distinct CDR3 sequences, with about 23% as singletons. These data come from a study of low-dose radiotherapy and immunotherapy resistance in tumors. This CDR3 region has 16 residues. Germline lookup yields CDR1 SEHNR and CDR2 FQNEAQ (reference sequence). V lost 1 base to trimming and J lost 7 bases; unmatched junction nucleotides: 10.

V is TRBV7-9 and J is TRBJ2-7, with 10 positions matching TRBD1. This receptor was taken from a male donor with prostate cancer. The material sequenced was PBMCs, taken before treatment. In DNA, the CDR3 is TGTGCCAGCAGCTTAGGACAGGGGGCACCTTCGCGAGAGCAGTACTTC. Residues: CASSLGQGAPSREQYF.